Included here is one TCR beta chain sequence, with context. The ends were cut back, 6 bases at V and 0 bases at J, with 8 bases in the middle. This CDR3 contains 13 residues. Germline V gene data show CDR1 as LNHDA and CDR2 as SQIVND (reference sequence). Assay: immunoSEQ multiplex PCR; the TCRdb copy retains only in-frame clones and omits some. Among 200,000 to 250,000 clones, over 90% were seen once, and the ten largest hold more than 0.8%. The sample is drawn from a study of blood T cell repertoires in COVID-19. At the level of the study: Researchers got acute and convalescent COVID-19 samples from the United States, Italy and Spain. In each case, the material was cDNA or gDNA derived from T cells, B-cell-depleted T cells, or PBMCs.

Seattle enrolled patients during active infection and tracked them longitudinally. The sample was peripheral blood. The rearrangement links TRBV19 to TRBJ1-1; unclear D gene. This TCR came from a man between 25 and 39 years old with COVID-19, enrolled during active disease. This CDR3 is CASRLAVNTEAFF. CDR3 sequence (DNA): TGTGCCAGTAGGCTTGCGGTGAACACTGAAGCTTTCTTT.